The source of this TCR beta chain is a study of blood T cell repertoires in COVID-19. V dropped 6 bases and J dropped 3; count of bases not matched to a gene: 3. The germline V gene encodes CDR1 MNHEY and CDR2 SVGAGI. CDR3 length: 13 amino acids. TCRdb's copy holds only in-frame clones and misses some; the assay was immunoSEQ multiplex PCR. The top ten hold around 7.8% of the sample, which has approximately 530,000 clones, about 88% seen once. The receptor's source is a woman between 45 and 65 years old with COVID-19, enrolled during active disease. The chain joins TRBV6-5 to TRBJ2-7; 9 nucleotides agree with TRBD1. The sequencing sample was made of peripheral blood. The CDR3 sequence: CASSKTGGYEQYF. The CDR3 DNA is TGTGCCAGCAGCAAGACAGGGGGCTACGAGCAGTACTTC.